Each of the 15 T cell receptor beta chains below was sequenced from the same sample in a study of shared clonotypes between healthy human individuals. Data came from immunoSEQ multiplex PCR; TCRdb stores just in-frame clones and leaves some out. The sample lists about 1.5 million clones; 95% to 99% were seen once. The material sequenced was naive CD4+ T cells sorted from blood. The subset denotes: CD45RA+ positively selected. These receptors were obtained from a man aged 30 to 39 in good health.

Remarks on this clone: At the DNA level, this CDR3 is encoded by other sequences in the same sample as well. The CDR3 DNA reads TGCGCCAGCAGCTTGGATCCGGGCGGCACTGAAGCTTTCTTT. As protein: CASSLDPGGTEAFF. V is TRBV5-1 and J is TRBJ1-1; no definite D call. The CDR3 is 14 residues long. Germline assignment: CDR1 SGHRS and CDR2 YFSETQ. V lost 0 bases, J lost 4 bases, and 10 bases lay in between.

This chain connects TRBV10-2 to TRBJ1-5; 7 bases map to TRBD1. Unmatched junction bases numbered 4, after V lost 3 bases and J lost 8 bases. This CDR3 contains 13 residues. Germline-derived CDR1 and CDR2 are WSHSY and SAAADI. As DNA, the CDR3 is TGCGCCAGCAGTGACAGGGGGGACGAGCCCCAGCATTTT. This codes for CASSDRGDEPQHF.

The CDR3 DNA reads TGCGCCAGCAGCGCCATCGAGGTCTTTAGCAATCAGCCCCAGCATTTT. This codes for CASSAIEVFSNQPQHF. The chain combines TRBV23-1 with TRBJ1-5, with D unclear. TRBV23-1 is an ORF, and what it does is uncertain. The V and J ends lost 6 bases and 0 bases respectively, with 15 bases between them. The CDR3 is 16 residues long.

This sequence joins TRBV11-2 and TRBJ2-1, with 10 bases that match TRBD2. This CDR3 is built from 14 residues. After removal of 6 bases from V and 8 bases from J, the junction contained 7 bases not matched to a gene. CDR1 is SGHAT, CDR2 FQNNGV, per germline. The CDR3 loop reads CASRRLAGFDEQFF. CDR3 nucleotide sequence: TGTGCCAGCAGGCGACTAGCGGGTTTCGATGAGCAGTTCTTC.

The chain uses TRBV6-1 and TRBJ2-1; D is unresolved. Germline V lookup: CDR1 MNHNS, CDR2 SASEGT. V lost 2 bases, J lost 5 bases, and 19 bases lay in between. The CDR3 extends over 17 amino acids. The CDR3 is CASSERWAIVNNNEQFF. The CDR3 nucleotides read TGTGCCAGCAGTGAACGTTGGGCGATAGTTAATAACAATGAGCAGTTCTTC.

The chain links TRBV11-2 to TRBJ1-2, with D unresolved. Between the trimmed V and J ends, which lost 5 bases and 0 bases, there was a span of 16 bases. The CDR3 is 16 amino acids. Germline CDR1 is SGHAT and CDR2 is FQNNGV. CDR3 in DNA: TGTGCCAGCAGCCTAATCCCGGCCACAGCTAACTATGGCTACACCTTC. It yields the protein CASSLIPATANYGYTF. Full variable domain (rest looked up from reference TRBV11-2 and TRBJ1-2): EAGVAQSPRYKIIEKRQSVAFWCNPISGHATLYWYQQILGQGPKLLIQFQNNGVVDDSQLPKDRFSAERLKGVDSTLKIQPAKLEDSAVYLCASSLIPATANYGYTFGSGTRLTVV.

Worth noting for this clone: Other DNA variants within this sample encode the same CDR3. The chain carries TRBV5-1 and TRBJ1-3, with D hard to call. Germline CDR1 and CDR2: SGHRS and YFSETQ. V was cut by 1 base and J by 0 bases, with 5 bases left in between. The CDR3 contains 14 residues. The DNA of the CDR3 is TGCGCCAGCAGCTTGTCAGGCTCTGGAAACACCATATATTTT. Translated, it gives CASSLSGSGNTIYF.

V usage is TRBV6-6 and J usage is TRBJ2-1; 10 positions match TRBD2. Germline lookup yields CDR1 MNHNY and CDR2 SVGAGI (reference sequence). The CDR3 runs to 16 residues. With 0 bases clipped from V and 6 bases from J, the junction kept 5 bases outside the gene matches. In DNA, the CDR3 is TGTGCCAGCAGTTACTCGACCAGCGGGAGGGTCAATGAGCAGTTCTTC. Its translation is CASSYSTSGRVNEQFF.

This chain uses TRBV21-1 with TRBJ2-7. TRBV21-1 is a documented pseudogene. The CDR3 contains 13 residues. CDR3 DNA sequence: TGTGCCAGCAGCAATTGTTCCTCCTACGAGCAGTACTTC. Protein: CASSNCSSYEQYF.

This rearrangement joins TRBV11-2 to TRBJ2-3, with D tentatively TRBD1 (5 bases). V lost 5 bases and J 6 bases, leaving 12 bases between the germline ends. This CDR3 is built from 13 residues. Germline V gene lookup returns CDR1 SGHAT and CDR2 FQNNGV. CDR3 sequence reads: CASSPRVVDTQYF. In DNA, the CDR3 is TGTGCCAGCAGCCCCAGGGTGGTTGATACGCAGTATTTT.

The chain uses TRBV27 and TRBJ2-7, with 8 positions matching TRBD1. This CDR3 is 15 amino acids long. V gave up 5 bases and J gave up 0 bases; unmatched junction bases: 6. The germline gives CDR1 MNHEY, CDR2 SMNVEV (reference sequence). CDR3 nucleotide sequence: TGTGCCAGCAGTACTGGACAGGGACTCTCCTACGAGCAGTACTTC. Amino acids: CASSTGQGLSYEQYF.

This sequence joins TRBV7-2 and TRBJ1-2; D not resolved. Between the trimmed V and J ends, which lost 3 bases and 5 bases, there was a span of 13 bases. This CDR3 is 14 amino acids long. From germline, CDR1 is SGHTA and CDR2 FQGNSA. The CDR3 here is CASSLITRGYGYTF. The CDR3 nucleotides read TGTGCCAGCAGCTTGATAACTAGAGGGTATGGCTACACCTTC.

The CDR3 DNA follows: TGCGCCAGCAGCCAAGAGTCGAGAGCGGGGGCAAACGAGCAGTTCTTC. Protein sequence: CASSQESRAGANEQFF. The chain is built from TRBV4-1 and TRBJ2-1; 8 positions agree with TRBD2. With V trimmed by 0 bases and J by 10 bases, 11 bases remained unmatched. Germline-derived CDR1 and CDR2 are MGHRA and YSYEKL. This CDR3 region has 16 residues.

The chain is built from TRBV6-1 and TRBJ2-7; 9 bases map to TRBD1. After removal of 6 bases from V and 4 bases from J, the junction contained 7 bases not matched to a gene. Per the germline V gene, CDR1 is MNHNS and CDR2 is SASEGT. This CDR3 contains 14 residues. The CDR3 sequence: CASSRQGDLYEQYF. The CDR3 bases are TGTGCCAGCAGCAGACAGGGGGATCTTTACGAGCAGTACTTC.

The chain employs TRBV5-1 and TRBJ2-7; D may be TRBD1 (6 bases). CDR1 and CDR2 (germline): SGHRS, YFSETQ. This CDR3 is built from 15 residues. The germline V and J ends were trimmed by 5 bases and 0 bases, with 15 bases remaining between them. CDR3 nucleotide sequence: TGCGCCAGCAGTCCTACAGGGTTGGGCTCCTACGAGCAGTACTTC. Its translation is CASSPTGLGSYEQYF.